Below are 17 T cell receptor beta chains sequenced from a single sample in a study of identical twins. One entry per CDR3 protein results from TCRdb running MiXCR on the 5' RACE reads. This table has around 680,000 distinct CDR3 sequences, less than 10% appearing once. These sequences were also reported in another study, on yellow fever vaccine responses in identical twins.

The sequenced sample consisted of PBMCs. The origin of the receptors is a woman aged 18 to 35 in good health.

The chain joins TRBV12-3 or TRBV12-4 to TRBJ2-3; weak D call: TRBD2 (6 bases). The CDR3 contains 17 residues. Trimming took 3 bases from V and 0 from J, leaving 16 bases between them. The CDR3 sequence is CASSLKLADTSTDTQYF. As DNA, the CDR3 is TGTGCCAGCAGTTTGAAGTTAGCGGATACTAGCACAGATACGCAGTATTTT.

The table lists this clonotype with a few counts. The chain links TRBV12-3 or TRBV12-4 to TRBJ2-5; no firm D call. The CDR3 consists of 13 residues. V gave up 3 bases and J gave up 2 bases, with 7 bases separating them. CDR3 nucleotides: TGTGCCAGCAGTTTTCCCAGTCAAGAGACCCAGTACTTC. Protein product: CASSFPSQETQYF.

The V call is TRBV29-1, the J call TRBJ2-1; D is possibly TRBD1 or TRBD2 (5 bases each). Germline CDR1 SQVTM, CDR2 ANQGSEA. Trimming took 3 bases from V and 5 from J, leaving 14 bases between them. There are 14 residues in the CDR3. The CDR3 nucleotides read TGCAGCGTTGATTATACGGGGCTTAACAATGAGCAGTTCTTC. Protein sequence: CSVDYTGLNNEQFF.

This clonotype was seen more than once but under ten times. V and J are TRBV20-1 and TRBJ2-1; D uncertain. V gave up 2 bases and J gave up 0 bases, with 8 bases separating them. Germline V gives CDR1 DFQATT, CDR2 SNEGSKA (reference sequence). The CDR3 is made up of 14 amino acids. The CDR3 DNA sequence: TGCAGTGCTAGACACCGAAGCTCCTACAATGAGCAGTTCTTC. Translation gives CSARHRSSYNEQFF.

This clonotype was observed a handful of times. The V gene is TRBV24-1, the J gene TRBJ1-2, with 9 bases that match TRBD1. J was trimmed by 3 bases and V by 4 bases; bases with no gene match: 8. Germline loops: CDR1 KGHDR, CDR2 SFDVKD. This CDR3 has 16 residues. The CDR3 DNA is TGTGCCACCAGTGACAGAAGGACAGGGGCCGACTATGGCTACACCTTC. It translates to CATSDRRTGADYGYTF.

This clonotype was seen only a few times. This chain joins TRBV27 and TRBJ2-1; possibly TRBD1 or TRBD2 for D (6 bases each). Germline CDR1 reads MNHEY; CDR2 reads SMNVEV (reference sequence). CDR3 length: 15 amino acids. Trimming shortened V by 2 bases and J by 3 bases, and 11 bases separated the two germline ends. This chain's CDR3 is CASSLGGTSYNEQFF. The CDR3 nucleotides read TGTGCCAGCAGTTTAGGAGGGACAAGCTACAATGAGCAGTTCTTC.

The rearrangement uses TRBV3-1 and TRBJ1-5; the D is unclear. The V gene lost 0 bases and the J gene lost 4 bases, with 10 bases spanning the gap. The V gene's germline CDR1 is LGHDT and CDR2 YNNKEL (reference sequence). The CDR3 loop spans 15 amino acids. CDR3 residues: CASSQDFGQNQPQHF. The CDR3 nucleotides read TGTGCCAGCAGCCAAGATTTCGGTCAAAATCAGCCCCAGCATTTT.

This clonotype was found a few times. The V call is TRBV7-2, the J call TRBJ2-5, with D possibly being TRBD2 (6 bases). The CDR3 length is 16 residues. V lost 1 base to trimming and J lost 4 bases, with 16 bases between them. CDR1 and CDR2 (germline): SGHTA, FQGNSA. The CDR3 reads CASSLVGGAGIETQYF. In DNA form, the CDR3 reads TGTGCCAGCAGCTTAGTTGGAGGGGCCGGGATAGAGACCCAGTACTTC.

This clonotype has more than one count but fewer than ten. The chain couples TRBV5-1 to TRBJ1-4; tentatively, D is TRBD1 (6 bases). Germline CDR1 reads SGHRS; CDR2 reads YFSETQ. V was cut by 4 bases and J by 0 bases, with 16 bases left in between. There are 17 residues in the CDR3. The CDR3 sequence is CASSLSGRQATNEKLFF. The CDR3, as DNA: TGCGCCAGCAGCCTCTCGGGCAGACAGGCAACTAATGAAAAACTGTTTTTT.

The V call is TRBV7-9, the J call TRBJ2-1; 7 bases align to TRBD1. V gave up 6 bases and J gave up 3 bases; unmatched junction bases: 5. Germline CDR1 SEHNR, CDR2 FQNEAQ (reference sequence). This CDR3 spans 14 amino acids. The CDR3 spells CASRLTGVYNEQFF. For the CDR3, the DNA is TGTGCCAGCAGGTTAACAGGGGTCTACAATGAGCAGTTCTTC.

The V gene is TRBV18, the J gene TRBJ1-6; TRBD1 matches 7 bases. This CDR3 has 14 residues. V lost 3 bases and J lost 10; bases outside the gene matches: 6. CDR1 is KGHSH and CDR2 is LQKENI in the germline V gene. The CDR3 DNA follows: TGTGCCAGCTCACCCACAGGGGTGGAATCACCCCTCCACTTT. Its translation: CASSPTGVESPLHF.

This clonotype was seen only a few times. The chain is built from TRBV4-2 and TRBJ1-6, with D unresolved. Germline CDR1 and CDR2: LGHNA and YNFKEQ. Trimming took 0 bases from V and 6 from J, leaving 12 bases between them. The length of the CDR3 is 16 residues. CDR3 sequence (DNA): TGTGCCAGCAGCCAAGATACCCCCGAGGGTAATTCACCCCTCCACTTT. Protein product: CASSQDTPEGNSPLHF.

The chain links TRBV5-6 to TRBJ2-3; D gene unclear. The V end lost 9 bases, the J end lost 2 bases, and 16 bases lay between the germline ends. CDR3 length: 14 residues. From germline, CDR1 is SGHDT and CDR2 YYEEEE. CDR3 in amino acids: CAIGTGPSTDTQYF. The CDR3 nucleotides read TGTGCCATCGGCACCGGGCCGTCCACAGATACGCAGTATTTT. Full variable domain (remainder filled in from reference TRBV5-6 and TRBJ2-3): DAGVTQSPTHLIKTRGQQVTLRCSPKSGHDTVSWYQQALGQGPQFIFQYYEEEERQRGNFPDRFSGHQFPNYSSELNVNALLLGDSALYLCAIGTGPSTDTQYFGPGTRLTVL.

This clonotype showed up many times. The rearrangement joins TRBV5-1 to TRBJ2-5; D not certain. The V gene lost 0 bases and the J gene lost 1 base, with 7 bases spanning the gap. Germline loops: CDR1 SGHRS, CDR2 YFSETQ. This CDR3 has 14 amino acids. The CDR3 nucleotides are TGCGCCAGCAGCTTGGGATACCCCCAAGAGACCCAGTACTTC. Protein product: CASSLGYPQETQYF.

The table lists this clonotype with a few counts. The chain couples TRBV6-5 to TRBJ2-6, with D hard to call. Trimming shortened V by 2 bases and J by 4 bases, and 9 bases separated the two germline ends. The CDR3 consists of 15 residues. Germline-derived CDR1 and CDR2 are MNHEY and SVGAGI. The CDR3 reads CASSYQRSGANVLTF. The DNA for the CDR3 is TGTGCCAGCAGTTACCAGCGCTCCGGGGCCAACGTCCTGACTTTC.

This clonotype has more than one count but fewer than ten. V usage is TRBV29-1 and J usage is TRBJ2-3; TRBD2 matches 9 bases. Per the germline V gene, CDR1 is SQVTM and CDR2 is ANQGSEA. This CDR3 is built from 14 residues. J gave up 0 bases and V 7 bases, and 5 bases lay outside the gene matches. This chain's CDR3 is CSALAGTSTDTQYF. CDR3 coding DNA: TGCAGCGCGCTAGCGGGGACTAGCACAGATACGCAGTATTTT.

This chain links TRBV7-2 with TRBJ2-7, with D possibly being TRBD2 (5 bases). From germline, CDR1 is SGHTA and CDR2 FQGNSA. Trimming left V 5 bases short and J 3 bases short, with 17 bases between. The CDR3 consists of 15 residues. CDR3 region: CASSPGPEGHYEQYF. CDR3 DNA sequence: TGTGCCAGCAGCCCCGGGCCTGAGGGCCACTACGAGCAGTACTTC. The variable domain in full, with the rest retrieved from reference TRBV7-2 and TRBJ2-7, is GAGVSQSPSNKVTEKGKDVELRCDPISGHTALYWYRQSLGQGLEFLIYFQGNSAPDKSGLPSDRFSAERTGGSVSTLTIQRTQQEDSAVYLCASSPGPEGHYEQYFGPGTRLTVT.